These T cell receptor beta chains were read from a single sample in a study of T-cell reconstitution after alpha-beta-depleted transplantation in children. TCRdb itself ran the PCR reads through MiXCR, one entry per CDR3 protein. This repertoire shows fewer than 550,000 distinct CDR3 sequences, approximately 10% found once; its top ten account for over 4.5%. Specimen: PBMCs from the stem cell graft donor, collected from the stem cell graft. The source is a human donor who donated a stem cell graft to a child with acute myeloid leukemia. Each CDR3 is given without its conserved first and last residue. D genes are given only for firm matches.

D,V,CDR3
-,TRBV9,ASSADLRMGEQY
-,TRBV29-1,SARTDGSGNTIY
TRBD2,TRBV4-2,ASSQLTSGRRLGETQY
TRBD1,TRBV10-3,AISDPDRGVWNQPQH
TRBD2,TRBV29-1,SVGGSGLAAPSGYNEQF
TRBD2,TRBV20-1,SARDMNSGSSGYNEQF
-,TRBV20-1,SARDPALAPYEQY
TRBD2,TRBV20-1,SARHSGQETQY
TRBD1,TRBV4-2,ASSHETGKTGYT
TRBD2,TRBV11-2,ASSLVGGGGETQY
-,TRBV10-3,AISEPRGLTGELF
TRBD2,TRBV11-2,ASSVVASGRAASYEQY
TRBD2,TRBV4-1,ASSQGRLADPRNIQY
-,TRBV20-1,SARGTSGNTIY
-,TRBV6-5,ASTTSTGELF
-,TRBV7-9,ASSLAGRLGDEQY
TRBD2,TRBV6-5,ASSSRLAGGRETQY
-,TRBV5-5,ASLWAVGGTDTQY
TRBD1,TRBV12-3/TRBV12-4,ASSSWTGGAGNQPQH
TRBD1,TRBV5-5,ASGLPQGAHYGYT
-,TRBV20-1,SAAGGSSNQPQH
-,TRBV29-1,SVEKGSETQY
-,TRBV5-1,ASSLGDNSYEQY
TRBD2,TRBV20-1,SGKVLAGTKNIQY
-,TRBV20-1,SASRYGGGSGNTIY
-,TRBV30,AWSLGVQAKNIQY
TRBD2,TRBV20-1,SGSVDRLAGAGYGNEQF
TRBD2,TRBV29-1,SVGGLAGGSYNEQF
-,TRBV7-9,ASSHRASSYNEQF
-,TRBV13,ASSSLRRDFQEAQY
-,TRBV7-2,ASSSGYSPLH
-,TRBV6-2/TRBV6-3,ASSFDFPNTGELF
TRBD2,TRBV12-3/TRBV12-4,ASSSGLAATSQQF
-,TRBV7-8,ASSSLPYEQY
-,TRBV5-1,ASSLGRDLPNYGYT
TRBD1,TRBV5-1,ASSTGTGPETQY
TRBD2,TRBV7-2,ASSLAASGGQETQY
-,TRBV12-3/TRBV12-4,ASRSGTSGANVLT